A single sample is the source of the 24 T cell receptor beta chains below, sequenced in a study of T-cell reconstitution after alpha-beta-depleted transplantation in children (dated by TCRdb to the mid-2010s). What this sample's treatment or condition label stands for: allogeneic hematopoietic cell transplantation with graft depleted of TCRalphabeta T cells and CD19 B cells. Preparation of the library involved PCR. The instrument given in TCRdb is Illumina HiSeq 2500. Molecular barcoding was employed in the preparation of TCR libraries, with unique molecular identifiers being used to normalize TCRbeta repertoire quantification. TCRdb redid the processing of the public reads, applying fastp at Q25 and MiXCR, and retained in-frame beta chains. Rows with one shared CDR3 protein collapse into an entry with the most common genes and DNA. The sample table holds about 400,000 distinct CDR3 sequences, of which 15% to 20% were seen once. Under 30% of the sample goes to the ten largest clones.

The material sequenced was PBMCs, mostly from graft donor cells, taken 360 days after TCRalphabeta/CD19-depleted stem cell transplant. The source of these receptors is a boy in the first two years of life who had a stem cell transplant for Wiskott-Aldrich syndrome, so the T cells may come from the graft donor.

In this sample, this clonotype turned up a few times. V is TRBV2 and J is TRBJ2-5, with 13 bases matching TRBD2. After removal of 6 bases from V and 2 bases from J, the junction contained 3 bases not matched to a gene. The CDR3 spans 15 residues. Per germline, CDR1 SNHLY and CDR2 FYNNEI. CDR3 sequence (DNA): TGTGCCAGCAGCGTGACTAGCGGGGGGCAAGAGACCCAGTACTTC. Translating it yields CASSVTSGGQETQYF.

This clonotype was seen more than once but under ten times. The chain joins TRBV7-8 to TRBJ2-7, with a possible D match to TRBD2 (6 bases). Germline V gives CDR1 SGHVS, CDR2 FQNEAQ. This CDR3 comprises 13 residues. V dropped 8 bases and J dropped 3 bases, with 14 bases sitting between them. In DNA form, the CDR3 reads TGTGCCAGCGGCCTCGGGGGATACTACGAGCAGTACTTC. It translates to CASGLGGYYEQYF.

The CDR3, as DNA: TGTGCCATCATCGCAGAACCTGGGGCCAACGTCCTGACTTTC. Its protein is CAIIAEPGANVLTF. The genes are TRBV10-3 and TRBJ2-6; no clear D gene. Trimming shortened V by 7 bases and J by 2 bases, and 9 bases separated the two germline ends. The CDR3 extends over 14 amino acids. Germline V gives CDR1 ENHRY, CDR2 SYGVKD.

The gene calls are TRBV4-2 and TRBJ2-5; 8 nucleotides agree with TRBD1. The germline V gene has CDR1 LGHNA and CDR2 YNFKEQ. The CDR3 runs to 15 residues. V was pared by 0 bases and J by 5 bases, with 5 bases of the junction left unmatched. The CDR3 DNA sequence: TGTGCCAGCAGCCAAGATGACAGGGGACCCGAGACCCAGTACTTC. It encodes CASSQDDRGPETQYF.

The V gene is TRBV11-2, the J gene TRBJ1-1, with a weak D call TRBD1 (6 bases). The germline gives CDR1 SGHAT, CDR2 FQNNGV. This CDR3 comprises 15 residues. Trimming stripped 1 base from V and 1 base from J, with 10 bases between. The CDR3 here is CASSLVRQANTEAFF. CDR3 nucleotides: TGTGCCAGCAGCTTAGTCAGACAGGCGAACACTGAAGCTTTCTTT.

This clonotype was counted ten times or more. A read error may account for a junction end that differs from germline. V usage is TRBV5-1 and J usage is TRBJ2-7, with no clear D. Germline V CDR1 and CDR2: SGHRS, YFSETQ. This CDR3 spans 12 amino acids. CDR3 amino acids: CASSLDGYEQYF. In DNA, the CDR3 is TGTGCCAGCAGCTTAGATGGCTACGAGCAGTACTTC.

The V gene is TRBV7-9, the J gene TRBJ2-3, with 7 bases identical to TRBD1. The CDR3 totals 13 residues. Germline CDR1 is SEHNR and CDR2 is FQNEAQ (reference sequence). V was clipped by 11 bases and J by 2 bases; unmatched bases: 7. The CDR3 loop is CADRDRDTDTQYF. The DNA for the CDR3 is TGTGCCGACCGGGACAGAGACACAGATACGCAGTATTTT.

The chain couples TRBV2 to TRBJ2-7; TRBD1 is a possible D gene (5 bases). Germline CDR1 and CDR2: SNHLY and FYNNEI. V lost 5 bases, J lost 0 bases, and 11 bases lay in between. The CDR3 extends over 14 amino acids. The CDR3 coding sequence is TGTGCCAGCAGTTTTAAGACAGACTCCTACGAGCAGTACTTC. This translates into CASSFKTDSYEQYF.

This clonotype was detected only a few times. This rearrangement joins TRBV29-1 to TRBJ2-2; 7 bases are a match to TRBD1. The CDR3 has 14 residues. Germline loops: CDR1 SQVTM, CDR2 ANQGSEA. Trimming cost V 7 bases and J 0 bases; bases outside gene matches: 5. This chain's CDR3 is CSANGQANTGELFF. As DNA, the CDR3 is TGCAGCGCAAACGGACAGGCGAACACCGGGGAGCTGTTTTTT.

The V call is TRBV7-9, the J call TRBJ2-5, with unresolved D. CDR3 length equals 15 residues. The V end was cut by 5 bases, the J end by 2 bases, with 15 bases between. CDR1 is SEHNR and CDR2 is FQNEAQ in the germline V gene (reference sequence). CDR3 amino acids: CASSPGSSPQETQYF. Here the CDR3 DNA reads TGTGCCAGCAGCCCCGGAAGTAGCCCACAAGAGACCCAGTACTTC.

DNA for the CDR3: TGCGCCAGCAGCTTGGTCAAAACTAGTTTTCCCGCCCCACGCTCCTACAATGAGCAGTTCTTC. Its protein product is CASSLVKTSFPAPRSYNEQFF. The chain employs TRBV5-1 and TRBJ2-1; possible D gene TRBD2, 5 bases. Trimming removed 0 bases at V and 0 bases at J, with 25 bases between. Germline CDR1 reads SGHRS; CDR2 reads YFSETQ. The CDR3 is 21 amino acids.

The chain employs TRBV29-1 and TRBJ2-3; D uncertain. The V gene lost 5 bases and the J gene lost 0 bases, with 12 bases spanning the gap. Germline V gene lookup returns CDR1 SQVTM and CDR2 ANQGSEA. The CDR3 consists of 14 residues. CDR3 bases: TGCAGCGTTTCTTGGCTTGCTAGCACAGATACGCAGTATTTT. This encodes CSVSWLASTDTQYF.

This clonotype was seen a handful of times. V gene TRBV29-1 combines with J gene TRBJ1-1; D is ambiguous. This CDR3 is 14 amino acids long. Germline V gene lookup returns CDR1 SQVTM and CDR2 ANQGSEA. With 6 bases removed from V and 2 bases from J, the gap between germline ends came to 16 bases. CDR3 protein: CSVLEGGINTEAFF. CDR3 nucleotide sequence: TGCAGCGTCCTAGAGGGTGGGATTAACACTGAAGCTTTCTTT. Using reference TRBV29-1 and TRBJ1-1 for the parts outside the CDR3, the full variable domain is SAVISQKPSRDICQRGTSLTIQCQVDSQVTMMFWYRQQPGQSLTLIATANQGSEATYESGFVIDKFPISRPNLTFSTLTVSNMSPEDSSIYLCSVLEGGINTEAFFGQGTRLTVV.

This clonotype was counted between two and nine times. The chain couples TRBV4-3 to TRBJ2-3, with 10 positions matching TRBD2. The germline V gene has CDR1 LGHNA and CDR2 YSLEER. CDR3 size: 18 residues. Trimming removed 0 bases from V and 7 bases from J; junction bases left unmatched: 13. CDR3 protein: CASSQESALAGEEYTQYF. The CDR3 bases are TGCGCCAGCAGCCAAGAAAGCGCGCTAGCGGGAGAGGAGTATACGCAGTATTTT.

This chain links TRBV5-6 with TRBJ2-2; D remains unclear. Per germline, CDR1 SGHDT and CDR2 YYEEEE. The CDR3 is 13 residues long. Trimming left V 4 bases short and J 5 bases short, with 9 bases between. The CDR3 DNA is TGTGCCAGCAGCCCAACAGCAACCGGGGAGCTGTTTTTT. Translating it yields CASSPTATGELFF.

The sample holds a few counts of this clonotype. The chain has TRBV14 and TRBJ2-7; TRBD1 agrees at 11 bases. CDR1 SGHDN and CDR2 FVKESK come from the germline V gene. V was pared by 1 base and J by 3 bases, with 2 bases of the junction left unmatched. This CDR3 comprises 15 residues. The CDR3 protein is CASSQVGTGGYEQYF. The CDR3 coding sequence is TGTGCCAGCAGCCAAGTCGGGACAGGGGGCTACGAGCAGTACTTC.

This clonotype appeared a few times. The V gene is TRBV2, the J gene TRBJ1-6; the D is unclear. The V end lost 2 bases, the J end lost 4 bases, and 0 bases lay between the germline ends. The CDR3 runs to 12 residues. Germline V gene sequence: CDR1 SNHLY, CDR2 FYNNEI. The CDR3 DNA sequence: TGTGCCAGCAGTGAATATAATTCACCCCTCCACTTT. Translating gives CASSEYNSPLHF.

This clonotype has ten or more counts. The V and J genes are TRBV12-3 or TRBV12-4 and TRBJ1-6; D not certain. The CDR3 has 14 amino acids. Trimming took off 4 bases at V and 6 bases at J, with 10 bases between the two ends. CDR3 loop: CASSSVLSNSPLHF. CDR3 DNA sequence: TGTGCCAGCAGTTCGGTCCTTTCTAATTCACCCCTCCACTTT.

The chain uses TRBV25-1 and TRBJ2-1; D is possibly TRBD2 (6 bases). Trimming cost V 4 bases and J 9 bases, with 13 bases left between them. The CDR3 covers 13 residues. Germline lookup yields CDR1 MGHDK and CDR2 SYGVNS. CDR3 loop: CASSAYWDSEQFF. The CDR3 nucleotides are TGTGCCAGCAGTGCGTACTGGGACTCTGAGCAGTTCTTC.

The J gene is TRBJ1-5, the V gene TRBV25-1; 9 bases match TRBD1. Germline lookup yields CDR1 MGHDK and CDR2 SYGVNS. Germline trimming cut 8 bases from V and 6 bases from J; bases unmatched to any gene: 5. The CDR3 totals 13 residues. CDR3 loop: CASSGQGSQPQHF. The CDR3 DNA sequence: TGTGCCAGCTCGGGACAGGGCAGTCAGCCCCAGCATTTT.

This clonotype came up once. The V call is TRBV6-5, the J call TRBJ2-1, with TRBD2 matching over 7 bases. The V and J ends lost 0 bases and 9 bases, in that order; junction bases with no gene match: 11. The CDR3 sequence is 16 residues long. Germline CDR1 is MNHEY and CDR2 is SVGAGI. For the CDR3, the DNA is TGTGCCAGCAGTTACTCGATAGGACTAGTAGGGAGTGAGCAGTTCTTC. It encodes CASSYSIGLVGSEQFF.

This chain connects TRBV4-3 to TRBJ2-7; D is unresolved. The CDR3 sequence is 16 residues long. Germline CDR1 reads LGHNA; CDR2 reads YSLEER. Trimming removed 0 bases at V and 0 bases at J, with 12 bases between. The CDR3 spells CASSQEKFSSSYEQYF. As DNA, the CDR3 is TGCGCCAGCAGCCAAGAAAAGTTCTCCAGCTCCTACGAGCAGTACTTC.

A few counts support this clonotype. The chain is built from TRBV6-1 and TRBJ2-7; D tentatively fits TRBD1 or TRBD2 (5 bases each). The ends were cut back, 6 bases at V and 2 bases at J, with 17 bases in the middle. CDR1 is MNHNS, CDR2 SASEGT, per germline. The length of the CDR3 is 15 residues. Here the CDR3 DNA reads TGTGCCAGCAGAGATGGTAGGGACCGACCCTACGAGCAGTACTTC. Its translation: CASRDGRDRPYEQYF.

The J gene is TRBJ2-7, the V gene TRBV18; 9 nucleotides line up with TRBD2. The CDR3 totals 16 residues. Germline CDR1 reads KGHSH; CDR2 reads LQKENI. V lost 6 bases and J lost 3; bases outside the gene matches: 12. CDR3 sequence (DNA): TGTGCCAGCTCCCCCGGGACACTAGCGGGCAGCTACGAGCAGTACTTC. This translates into CASSPGTLAGSYEQYF.